The 8 T cell receptor beta chains below come from one sample, sequenced in a study of blood T cell repertoires in COVID-19. Clones were sequenced by immunoSEQ multiplex PCR, and TCRdb holds only the in-frame ones, with some missing. The sample lists about 370,000 clones, 75% to 90% seen once, with roughly 0.99% in the top ten. The sequencing input was PBMCs or T cells enriched from blood (not recorded which). The source of these receptors is a man between 18 and 29 years old who had recovered from COVID-19.

The rearrangement joins TRBV11-2 to TRBJ1-6; 8 nucleotides line up with TRBD1. This CDR3 is built from 14 residues. V was pared by 5 bases and J by 7 bases, with 4 bases of the junction left unmatched. Germline values: CDR1 SGHAT, CDR2 FQNNGV. The DNA for the CDR3 is TGTGCCAGCAGCCAGGACAGGGTCAATTCACCCCTCCACTTT. Amino acid sequence: CASSQDRVNSPLHF. Full variable domain (remainder filled in from reference TRBV11-2 and TRBJ1-6): EAGVAQSPRYKIIEKRQSVAFWCNPISGHATLYWYQQILGQGPKLLIQFQNNGVVDDSQLPKDRFSAERLKGVDSTLKIQPAKLEDSAVYLCASSQDRVNSPLHFGNGTRLTVT.

The chain links TRBV3-1 (or the pseudogene TRBV3-2) to TRBJ1-1, with D uncertain. V shed 2 bases and J shed 6 bases, with 7 bases lying between them. The CDR3 runs 12 residues. Germline V gene lookup returns CDR1 LGHDT and CDR2 YNNKEL (reference sequence). Written as DNA, the CDR3 is TGTGCCAGCAGCCAAAGTACAGCTGAAGCTTTCTTT. Its translation is CASSQSTAEAFF.

The count of this clone is one. The chain recombines TRBV12-3 or TRBV12-4 with TRBJ2-1; D perhaps matches TRBD1 (7 bases). This CDR3 is 12 amino acids long. Between the trimmed V and J ends, which lost 4 bases and 9 bases, there was a span of 10 bases. The CDR3 spells CASSSQGGEQFF. The CDR3 nucleotides read TGTGCCAGCAGTTCCCAGGGGGGTGAGCAGTTCTTC.

The V and J genes are TRBV6-5 and TRBJ1-2; 7 bases map to TRBD1. This CDR3 has 13 residues. Germline CDR1 is MNHEY and CDR2 is SVGAGI. J was trimmed by 4 bases and V by 4 bases; bases with no gene match: 3. The CDR3 DNA sequence: TGTGCCAGCAGTTTAAACAGGGGCTATGGCTACACCTTC. Translation: CASSLNRGYGYTF.

V gene TRBV27 combines with J gene TRBJ1-5, with a possible D match to TRBD1 (5 bases). V was cut by 6 bases and J by 6 bases, with 15 bases left in between. CDR3 size: 14 residues. Germline lookup yields CDR1 MNHEY and CDR2 SMNVEV (reference sequence). As DNA, the CDR3 is TGTGCCAGCAGCCCCGCAGGGTCGGGTCAGCCCCAGCATTTT. Its translation: CASSPAGSGQPQHF.

The sample holds one count of this clone. The chain couples TRBV7-2 to TRBJ2-7, with 9 bases lining up with TRBD1. The CDR3 length is 16 residues. Unmatched junction bases numbered 9, after V lost 4 bases and J lost 2 bases. Germline CDR1 is SGHTA and CDR2 is FQGNSA. The CDR3 loop is CASSSDRTGATYEQYF. CDR3 coding DNA: TGTGCCAGCAGCTCTGATCGGACAGGGGCAACCTACGAGCAGTACTTC.

This clone was counted once. The chain uses TRBV11-2 and TRBJ2-1, with 8 bases identical to TRBD1. Trimming removed 2 bases from V and 2 bases from J; junction bases left unmatched: 2. This CDR3 is built from 15 residues. In germline, CDR1 is SGHAT, CDR2 FQNNGV. Here the CDR3 reads CASSLQGATYNEQFF. The DNA of the CDR3 is TGTGCCAGCAGCTTACAGGGGGCTACCTACAATGAGCAGTTCTTC.

The chain joins TRBV2 to TRBJ2-3; tentative D call: TRBD1 (6 bases). Trimming cost V 3 bases and J 8 bases, with 15 bases left between them. Germline CDR1 and CDR2: SNHLY and FYNNEI. This CDR3 spans 14 amino acids. The CDR3 sequence: CASSDFGLGGTQYF. CDR3 DNA: TGTGCCAGCAGTGATTTCGGGTTAGGGGGTACGCAGTATTTT.